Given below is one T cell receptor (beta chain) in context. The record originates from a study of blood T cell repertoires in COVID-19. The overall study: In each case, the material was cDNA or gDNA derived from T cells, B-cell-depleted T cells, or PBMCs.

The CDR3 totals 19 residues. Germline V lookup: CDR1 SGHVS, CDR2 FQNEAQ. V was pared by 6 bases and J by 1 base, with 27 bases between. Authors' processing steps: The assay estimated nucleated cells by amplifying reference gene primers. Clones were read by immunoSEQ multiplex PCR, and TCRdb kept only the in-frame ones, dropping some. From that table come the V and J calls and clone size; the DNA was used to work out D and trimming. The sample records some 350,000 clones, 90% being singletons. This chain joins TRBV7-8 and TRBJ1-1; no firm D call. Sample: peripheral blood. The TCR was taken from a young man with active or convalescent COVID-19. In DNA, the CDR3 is TGTGCCAGCAGTCCCAAGAGAGTCTTGACAATCGGTCGGAACACTGAAGCTTTCTTT. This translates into CASSPKRVLTIGRNTEAFF.